In its sample, the clone carrying this T cell receptor beta chain was seen a few times. CDR3 length: 14 residues. Germline V gene lookup returns CDR1 SEHNR and CDR2 FQNEAQ (reference sequence). Unmatched junction bases numbered 9, after V lost 5 bases and J lost 6 bases. The data were obtained in a study of beta chain features in type 1 diabetes. Expressed TCRB transcripts were sequenced because the isolated RNA had all been reverse transcribed beforehand. Data came from immunoSEQ multiplex PCR; TCRdb stores just in-frame clones and leaves some out. The sample has hundreds of thousands of clones; around 10% are singletons.

This rearrangement joins TRBV7-9 to TRBJ2-7; 8 bases are a match to TRBD2. This clonotype was sampled from a woman aged 18-35 years in good health. Source material: naive CD4+ T cells from blood. The CDR3 nucleotides are TGTGCCAGCAGCGATTACGGGAGGGCCATCGAGCAGTACTTC. Translation gives CASSDYGRAIEQYF.